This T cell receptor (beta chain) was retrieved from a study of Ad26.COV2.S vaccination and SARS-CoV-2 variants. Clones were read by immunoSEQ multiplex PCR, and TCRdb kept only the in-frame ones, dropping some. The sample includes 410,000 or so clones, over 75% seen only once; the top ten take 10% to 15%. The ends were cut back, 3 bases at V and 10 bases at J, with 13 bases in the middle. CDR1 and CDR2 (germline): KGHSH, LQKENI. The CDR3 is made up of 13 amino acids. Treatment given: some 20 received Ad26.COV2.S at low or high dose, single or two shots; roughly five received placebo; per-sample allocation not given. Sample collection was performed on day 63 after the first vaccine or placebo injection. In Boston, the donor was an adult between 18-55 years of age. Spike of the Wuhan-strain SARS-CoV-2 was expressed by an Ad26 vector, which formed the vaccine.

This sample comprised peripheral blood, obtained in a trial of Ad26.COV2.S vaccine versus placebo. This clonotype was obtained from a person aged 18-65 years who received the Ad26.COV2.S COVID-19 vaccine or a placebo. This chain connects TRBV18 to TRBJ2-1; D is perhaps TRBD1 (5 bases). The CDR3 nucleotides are TGTGCCAGCTCACCCCAACAAACAGGCGAGCAGTTCTTC. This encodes CASSPQQTGEQFF.